These 21 T cell receptor beta chains were all obtained from the same sample, sequenced in a study of post-analysis software for immune sequencing data. Their cognate antigens are unknown. The study's findings and limits: Elevated frequency relative to controls characterized four or five TRBV segments in patients, TRBV5-6, TRBV5-1 and TRBV20-1 among them.

Tagging with unique molecular identifiers was a feature of the TCR beta cDNA libraries. From the PCR reads, TCRdb called clonotypes with MiXCR, one entry per CDR3 protein. The table shows hundreds of thousands of distinct CDR3 sequences, with 25% to 30% occurring only once. Sequencing was performed on blood. Source of these receptors: a girl under 18 with multiple sclerosis.

This clonotype has a handful of counts. The chain carries TRBV7-9 and TRBJ2-5, with TRBD1 matching over 11 bases. With 5 bases clipped from V and 2 bases from J, the junction kept 16 bases outside the gene matches. The CDR3 runs 19 residues. Germline values: CDR1 SEHNR, CDR2 FQNEAQ (reference sequence). CDR3 region: CASSLGFGQGAFVQETQYF. The CDR3 coding sequence is TGTGCCAGCAGCCTCGGGTTTGGACAGGGGGCATTTGTTCAAGAGACCCAGTACTTC. Looking up the rest from reference TRBV7-9 and TRBJ2-5 gives the full variable domain: DTGVSQNPRHKITKRGQNVTFRCDPISEHNRLYWYRQTLGQGPEFLTYFQNEAQLEKSRLLSDRFSAERPKGSFSTLEIQRTEQGDSAMYLCASSLGFGQGAFVQETQYFGPGTRLLVL.

This clonotype was observed a few times. The rearrangement uses TRBV7-9 and TRBJ2-1; unclear D gene. V was clipped by 2 bases and J by 7 bases, with 15 bases between them. CDR1 and CDR2 from the germline V gene are SEHNR and FQNEAQ (reference sequence). CDR3 length equals 15 residues. In DNA, the CDR3 is TGTGCCAGCAGCTTAACCGGCGAGGTTTTGAATGAGCAGTTCTTC. Protein product: CASSLTGEVLNEQFF.

This clonotype was detected a few times. Written as DNA, the CDR3 is TGCAGTGCTAGATGGGCGGGACGTTCCTACGAGCAGTACTTC. Translated, it gives CSARWAGRSYEQYF. V usage is TRBV20-1 and J usage is TRBJ2-7; D perhaps matches TRBD2 (6 bases). This CDR3 region has 14 residues. The germline gives CDR1 DFQATT, CDR2 SNEGSKA (reference sequence). Trimming left V 2 bases short and J 1 base short, with 12 bases between.

This chain joins TRBV4-3 and TRBJ2-1; tentatively, D is TRBD2 (5 bases). With 1 base removed from V and 4 bases from J, the gap between germline ends came to 14 bases. The CDR3 has 16 amino acids. The germline gives CDR1 LGHNA, CDR2 YSLEER. The CDR3 DNA reads as TGCGCCAGCAGCCAAGGTCGGAGGCATTATTACAATGAGCAGTTCTTC. It yields the protein CASSQGRRHYYNEQFF.

This clonotype occurred a few times. The V gene is TRBV29-1, the J gene TRBJ1-4; a weak D match, TRBD1 (6 bases). Per germline, CDR1 SQVTM and CDR2 ANQGSEA. V lost 5 bases, J lost 3 bases, and 10 bases lay in between. The CDR3 has 13 amino acids. The CDR3 region is CSVCTGPNEKLFF. CDR3 DNA: TGCAGCGTTTGCACAGGGCCTAATGAAAAACTGTTTTTT. Full variable domain (remainder filled in from reference TRBV29-1 and TRBJ1-4): SAVISQKPSRDICQRGTSLTIQCQVDSQVTMMFWYRQQPGQSLTLIATANQGSEATYESGFVIDKFPISRPNLTFSTLTVSNMSPEDSSIYLCSVCTGPNEKLFFGSGTQLSVL.

V is TRBV18 and J is TRBJ1-4; D unresolved. V was cut by 3 bases and J by 8 bases, with 10 bases left in between. There are 13 residues in the CDR3. The V gene's germline CDR1 is KGHSH and CDR2 LQKENI. The CDR3 DNA follows: TGTGCCAGCTCACCTTCTGTGGAGGAAAAACTGTTTTTT. This encodes CASSPSVEEKLFF.

The CDR3 region is CASSLGGSGGYEQYF. In nucleotides, the CDR3 is TGTGCCAGCAGCTTAGGTGGTAGCGGGGGCTACGAGCAGTACTTC. The V call is TRBV7-8, the J call TRBJ2-7; 9 bases are shared with TRBD2. CDR3 length: 15 residues. The germline V gene has CDR1 SGHVS and CDR2 FQNEAQ. With V trimmed by 1 base and J by 3 bases, 4 bases remained unmatched. Drawing the rest from reference TRBV7-8 and TRBJ2-7, the complete variable domain is GAGVSQSPRYKVAKRGQDVALRCDPISGHVSLFWYQQALGQGPEFLTYFQNEAQLDKSGLPSDRFFAERPEGSVSTLKIQRTQQEDSAVYLCASSLGGSGGYEQYFGPGTRLTVT.

As to this clonotype: A read error may explain this, as a much larger clone is one base away. The gene calls are TRBV6-6 and TRBJ2-1; D is unclear. The V end lost 2 bases, the J end lost 6 bases, and 8 bases lay between the germline ends. CDR3 size: 13 residues. Germline V CDR1 and CDR2: MNHNY, SVGAGI (reference sequence). The CDR3 spells CASSYTDCNEQFF. In DNA, the CDR3 is TGTGCCAGCAGTTACACTGACTGCAATGAGCAGTTCTTC.

The gene calls are TRBV24-1 and TRBJ2-3, with D hard to call. Trimming removed 7 bases at V and 2 bases at J, with 6 bases between. CDR3 length: 12 residues. In germline, CDR1 is KGHDR, CDR2 SFDVKD. DNA of the CDR3: TGTGCCACCAGCCAGCTCACAGATACGCAGTATTTT. Amino acids: CATSQLTDTQYF.

The rearrangement uses TRBV9 and TRBJ2-1; TRBD1 is a possible D gene (5 bases). V was clipped by 0 bases and J by 9 bases, with 13 bases between them. There are 14 residues in the CDR3. CDR1 is SGDLS and CDR2 is YYNGEE in the germline V gene. CDR3 nucleotides: TGTGCCAGCAGCGTAGCTTCCCAAGGGGCTGAGCAGTTCTTC. Protein: CASSVASQGAEQFF.

This clonotype has only a few counts. The rearrangement joins TRBV6-6 to TRBJ2-1; 11 bases line up with TRBD2. In germline, CDR1 is MNHNY, CDR2 SVGAGI (reference sequence). The CDR3 covers 16 residues. Trimming cost V 4 bases and J 3 bases; bases outside gene matches: 5. The CDR3 protein is CASSSRLAGLYNEQFF. The DNA for the CDR3 is TGTGCCAGCAGTTCGAGACTAGCGGGGCTCTACAATGAGCAGTTCTTC.

Only a few counts were recorded for this clonotype. V gene TRBV27 combines with J gene TRBJ2-7; the match to TRBD2 covers 7 bases. The trim removed 5 bases at V and 4 bases at J, leaving 8 bases unmatched. The germline CDR1 and CDR2 sequences are MNHEY and SMNVEV (reference sequence). The CDR3 extends over 14 amino acids. CDR3 protein: CASSRAGDTYEQYF. The CDR3 DNA follows: TGTGCCAGCAGTAGGGCGGGAGATACGTACGAGCAGTACTTC.

The gene calls are TRBV27 and TRBJ1-5; TRBD1 might be the D (5 bases). This CDR3 spans 14 amino acids. Germline CDR1 and CDR2: MNHEY and SMNVEV (reference sequence). V was cut by 6 bases and J by 3 bases, with 12 bases left in between. The chain's CDR3 is CASSRDRANQPQHF. CDR3 bases: TGTGCCAGCAGCCGCGACAGAGCCAATCAGCCCCAGCATTTT.

V is TRBV25-1 and J is TRBJ2-7; TRBD2 matches 14 bases. This CDR3 region has 18 residues. The germline V gene has CDR1 MGHDK and CDR2 SYGVNS. The CDR3, as DNA: TGTGCTCAGCATGCAGGACTAGCGGGAGGAGCCCCTTCCTACGAGCAGTACTTC. It codes for CAQHAGLAGGAPSYEQYF.

This clonotype has more than one count but fewer than ten. The CDR3 reads CASSLLLGVAYGYTF. The CDR3 nucleotides are TGTGCCAGCAGTTTACTACTTGGCGTCGCCTATGGCTACACCTTC. The chain recombines TRBV28 with TRBJ1-2; D gene ambiguous. Deletions cut 2 bases from V and 4 bases from J, with 14 bases between. The CDR3 is 15 residues long. Germline values: CDR1 MDHEN, CDR2 SYDVKM.

To note about this clonotype: A single base separates this from a much larger clone, so it may be a read error. CDR3 amino acids: CSASGLAGNEQFF. As DNA, the CDR3 is TGCAGTGCTAGCGGACTAGCGGGCAATGAGCAGTTCTTC. This chain connects TRBV20-1 to TRBJ2-1; 11 positions agree with TRBD2. There are 13 residues in the CDR3. V was pared by 3 bases and J by 6 bases, with 1 base of the junction left unmatched. Germline V gene sequence: CDR1 DFQATT, CDR2 SNEGSKA (reference sequence).

The CDR3 loop is CASSYAGQGQYNEQFF. The CDR3 nucleotides read TGTGCCAGCAGCTACGCGGGACAGGGGCAATACAATGAGCAGTTCTTC. The chain couples TRBV7-9 to TRBJ2-1; the match to TRBD1 covers 10 bases. The CDR3 covers 16 residues. Germline assignment: CDR1 SEHNR and CDR2 FQNEAQ (reference sequence). The V segment lost 4 bases and the J segment 4 bases; nucleotides outside the gene matches: 7.

This clonotype was counted only a few times. The gene calls are TRBV28 and TRBJ2-6; maybe TRBD1 (6 bases). The CDR3 is 20 amino acids. CDR1 and CDR2 (germline): MDHEN, SYDVKM. Between the trimmed V and J ends, which lost 3 bases and 6 bases, there was a span of 27 bases. CDR3 bases: TGTGCCAGCAGTTTTATGCCCAGGGGACCAGAGGTTGGTTTGGCCAACGTCCTGACTTTC. Its protein is CASSFMPRGPEVGLANVLTF.

The V and J genes are TRBV28 and TRBJ2-1; D may correspond to TRBD1 or TRBD2 (5 bases each). The CDR3 is 14 amino acids. The germline gives CDR1 MDHEN, CDR2 SYDVKM. The V end lost 7 bases, the J end lost 2 bases, and 12 bases lay between the germline ends. The CDR3 region is CASIEPGPYNEQFF. The DNA of the CDR3 is TGTGCCAGCATCGAACCGGGACCCTACAATGAGCAGTTCTTC.

This clonotype was counted at least ten times. The CDR3 nucleotides read TGCGCCAGCAGCTTGGCAGACACAGATACGCAGTATTTT. This sequence encodes CASSLADTDTQYF. The rearrangement uses TRBV5-1 and TRBJ2-3; D remains ambiguous. Looked up from germline, CDR1 is SGHRS and CDR2 is YFSETQ. The CDR3 sequence is 13 residues long. Trimming removed 0 bases at V and 2 bases at J, with 4 bases between. Full variable domain (outside the CDR3, taken from reference TRBV5-1 and TRBJ2-3): KAGVTQTPRYLIKTRGQQVTLSCSPISGHRSVSWYQQTPGQGLQFLFEYFSETQRNKGNFPGRFSGRQFSNSRSEMNVSTLELGDSALYLCASSLADTDTQYFGPGTRLTVL.

This clonotype was seen a few times. The chain couples TRBV5-1 to TRBJ2-5; D remains ambiguous. Trimming shortened V by 0 bases and J by 2 bases, and 8 bases separated the two germline ends. Germline V gene data show CDR1 as SGHRS and CDR2 as YFSETQ. The CDR3 has 14 amino acids. CDR3: CASSLVSKQETQYF. As DNA, the CDR3 is TGCGCCAGCAGCTTGGTCTCGAAACAAGAGACCCAGTACTTC.